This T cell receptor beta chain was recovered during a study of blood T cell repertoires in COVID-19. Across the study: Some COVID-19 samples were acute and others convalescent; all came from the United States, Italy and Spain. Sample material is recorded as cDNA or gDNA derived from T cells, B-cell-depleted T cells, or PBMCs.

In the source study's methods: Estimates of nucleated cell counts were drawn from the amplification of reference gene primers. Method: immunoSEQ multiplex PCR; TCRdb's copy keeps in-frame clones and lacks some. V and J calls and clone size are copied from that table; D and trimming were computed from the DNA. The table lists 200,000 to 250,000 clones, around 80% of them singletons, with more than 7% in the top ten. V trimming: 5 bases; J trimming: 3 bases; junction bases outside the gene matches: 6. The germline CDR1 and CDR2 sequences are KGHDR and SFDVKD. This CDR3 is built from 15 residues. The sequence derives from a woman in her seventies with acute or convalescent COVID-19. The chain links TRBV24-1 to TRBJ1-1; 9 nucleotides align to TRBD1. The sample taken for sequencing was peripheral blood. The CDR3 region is CATSAGDRVYTEAFF. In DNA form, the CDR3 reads TGTGCCACCAGTGCCGGGGACAGGGTTTACACTGAAGCTTTCTTT.